This TCR beta chain derives from a study of blood T cell repertoires in COVID-19. Whole-study context: The samples span acute and convalescent COVID-19 from the United States, Italy and Spain. The cDNA or gDNA used as material had been derived from T cells, B-cell-depleted T cells, or PBMCs.

Trimming cost V 4 bases and J 4 bases; bases outside gene matches: 16. This CDR3 has 18 residues. Germline lookup yields CDR1 MRHNA and CDR2 SNTAGT. Original data processing: Scientists estimated how many nucleated cells there were by amplifying reference gene primers. Only in-frame clones appear in the TCRdb table, and some are missing; sequencing was by immunoSEQ multiplex PCR. The V and J calls and the clone size are those of that table, but D and trimming were determined from the DNA. The sample yields roughly 250,000 clones, 75% to 90% seen once. Material for sequencing was peripheral blood. The gene calls are TRBV6-4 and TRBJ1-5, with TRBD1 matching 7 bases. The TCR comes from an older woman with active or convalescent COVID-19. CDR3 bases: TGTGCCAGCAGTGCCTTGTCCCCACAGGGGCCCCCTAATCAGCCCCAGCATTTT. As protein: CASSALSPQGPPNQPQHF.